This T cell receptor (beta chain) is drawn from a study of T cells in Graves' hyperthyroidism and ophthalmopathy. Study in general: Peripheral blood sampling occurred at initial diagnosis, before any treatment.

This clonotype was detected many times. The CDR3 sequence is 15 residues long. Germline assignment: CDR1 SEHNR and CDR2 FQNEAQ (reference sequence). The V end lost 5 bases, the J end lost 5 bases, and 18 bases lay between the germline ends. RNA transcripts gave rise to amplified TCR beta CDR3 regions. First-round RT-PCR targeting the TCR CDR3 was performed with the HTBI primer set. TCRdb re-analysed the multiplex PCR reads in MiXCR, keeping a single row per CDR3 protein. In the table there are about 550,000 distinct CDR3 sequences, around 20% of which are singletons. The V and J genes are TRBV7-9 and TRBJ2-5; D is undetermined. Material for sequencing was blood. This clonotype originated in a man between 18 and 29 years old with Graves' hyperthyroidism. CDR3 sequence (DNA): TGTGCCAGCAGCCCACCGACACGGGTCGGGGAGACCCAGTACTTC. Translation: CASSPPTRVGETQYF.